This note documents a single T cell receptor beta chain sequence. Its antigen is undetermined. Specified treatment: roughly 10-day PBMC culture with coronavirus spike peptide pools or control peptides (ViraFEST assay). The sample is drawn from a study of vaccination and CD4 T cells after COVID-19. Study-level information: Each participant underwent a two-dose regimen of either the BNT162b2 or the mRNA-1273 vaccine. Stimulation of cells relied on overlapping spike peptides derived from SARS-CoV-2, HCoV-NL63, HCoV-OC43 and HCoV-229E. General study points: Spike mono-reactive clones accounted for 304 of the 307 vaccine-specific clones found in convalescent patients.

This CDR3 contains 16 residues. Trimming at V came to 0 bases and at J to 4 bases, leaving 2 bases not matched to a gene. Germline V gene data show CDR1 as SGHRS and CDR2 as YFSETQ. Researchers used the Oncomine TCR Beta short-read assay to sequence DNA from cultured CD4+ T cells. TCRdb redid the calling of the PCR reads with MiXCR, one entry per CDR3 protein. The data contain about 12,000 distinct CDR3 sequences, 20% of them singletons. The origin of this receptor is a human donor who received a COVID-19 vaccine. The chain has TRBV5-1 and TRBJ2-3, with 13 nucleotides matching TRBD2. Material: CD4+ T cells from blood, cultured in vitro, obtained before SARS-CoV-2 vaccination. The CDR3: CASSLDTSGGADTQYF. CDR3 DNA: TGCGCCAGCAGCTTGGATACTAGCGGGGGGGCAGATACGCAGTATTTT.